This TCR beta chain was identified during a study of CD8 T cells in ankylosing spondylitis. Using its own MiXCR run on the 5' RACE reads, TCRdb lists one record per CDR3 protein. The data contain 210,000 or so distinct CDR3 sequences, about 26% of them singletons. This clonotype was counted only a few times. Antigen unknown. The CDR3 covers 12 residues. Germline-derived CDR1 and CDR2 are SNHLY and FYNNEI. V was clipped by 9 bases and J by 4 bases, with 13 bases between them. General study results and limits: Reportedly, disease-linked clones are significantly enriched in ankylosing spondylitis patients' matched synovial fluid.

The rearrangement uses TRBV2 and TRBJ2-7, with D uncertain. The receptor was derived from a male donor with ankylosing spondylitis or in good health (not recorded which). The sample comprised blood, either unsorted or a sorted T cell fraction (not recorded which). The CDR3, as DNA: TGTGCCAGTACTAAAAGGCCATACGAGCAGTACTTC. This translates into CASTKRPYEQYF. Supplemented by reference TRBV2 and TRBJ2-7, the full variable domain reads EPEVTQTPSHQVTQMGQEVILRCVPISNHLYFYWYRQILGQKVEFLVSFYNNEISEKSEIFDDQFSVERPDGSNFTLKIRSTKLEDSAMYFCASTKRPYEQYFGPGTRLTVT.